The 32 T cell receptor beta chains presented below share a single source sample, sequenced in a study of cytomegalovirus exposure and HLA in healthy donors (dated by TCRdb to 2016 to 2017). The library came from the immunoSEQ multiplex PCR assay. A mixture of 60 forward primers for TCR Vbeta segments and 13 reverse primers for TCR Jbeta segments was used in the multiplex PCR. TCRdb limited this immuneACCESS table to in-frame rearrangements with V and J called. A share of clones is missing; checked studies link under half to unresolved V genes, and the rest is unexplained. This sample holds over 100,000 clones; roughly four fifths were observed only once. The top ten hold roughly 7.2% of the sample. Input material: PBMCs. The receptors come from a male donor in good health and CMV-seronegative.

This chain connects TRBV11-1 to TRBJ2-3, with D unresolved. The germline V and J ends were trimmed by 4 bases and 0 bases, with 11 bases remaining between them. The V gene's germline CDR1 is SGHAT and CDR2 FQDESV (reference sequence). The CDR3 runs to 15 residues. This chain's CDR3 is CASSSLTSSTDTQYF. The CDR3 DNA follows: TGTGCCAGCAGCTCGCTCACATCTAGCACAGATACGCAGTATTTT.

The chain joins TRBV19 to TRBJ2-1; D is perhaps TRBD2 (5 bases). The CDR3 extends over 14 amino acids. Per germline, CDR1 LNHDA and CDR2 SQIVND (reference sequence). The ends were cut back, 6 bases at V and 0 bases at J, with 9 bases in the middle. The CDR3 loop reads CASRRASSYNEQFF. DNA for the CDR3: TGTGCCAGTAGGCGGGCGAGCTCCTACAATGAGCAGTTCTTC.

The rearrangement joins TRBV28 to TRBJ2-1; maybe TRBD2 (6 bases). The V gene lost 7 bases and the J gene lost 6 bases, with 28 bases spanning the gap. In germline, CDR1 is MDHEN, CDR2 SYDVKM. The CDR3 has 18 residues. CDR3 in DNA: TGTGCCAGCACCCTTTCGAGGTGGCACTTGGAGGGTGGCAATGAGCAGTTCTTC. Protein product: CASTLSRWHLEGGNEQFF.

The V call is TRBV6-5, the J call TRBJ1-1; D possibly corresponds to TRBD1 (5 bases). Trimming took off 2 bases at V and 3 bases at J, with 7 bases between the two ends. The germline V gene has CDR1 MNHEY and CDR2 SVGAGI. This CDR3 spans 13 amino acids. The CDR3 reads CASSYDRDTEAFF. In DNA form, the CDR3 reads TGTGCCAGCAGTTACGACAGAGACACTGAAGCTTTCTTT.

The chain links TRBV19 to TRBJ2-1; weak D call: TRBD1 (6 bases). CDR1 and CDR2 (germline): LNHDA, SQIVND (reference sequence). The CDR3 extends over 14 amino acids. V lost 3 bases to trimming and J lost 5 bases, with 11 bases between them. CDR3 nucleotide sequence: TGTGCCAGTAGTATTACTAGGGGGAACAATGAGCAGTTCTTC. Translation: CASSITRGNNEQFF.

This chain uses TRBV28 with TRBJ2-7; 7 nucleotides agree with TRBD2. The CDR3 covers 16 residues. V dropped 10 bases and J dropped 7; count of bases not matched to a gene: 22. Germline lookup yields CDR1 MDHEN and CDR2 SYDVKM. The CDR3 protein is CANNLDTGGSQLEQYF. CDR3 DNA sequence: TGTGCCAACAACCTCGACACGGGGGGTAGCCAACTGGAGCAGTACTTC.

The chain joins TRBV4-3 to TRBJ2-5, with D unresolved. The CDR3 length is 14 residues. Germline CDR1 LGHNA, CDR2 YSLEER. Trimming shortened V by 4 bases and J by 0 bases, and 9 bases separated the two germline ends. The CDR3 reads CASSPQAYQETQYF. Here the CDR3 DNA reads TGCGCCAGCAGCCCCCAAGCGTACCAAGAGACCCAGTACTTC.

This chain connects TRBV27 to TRBJ2-1, with D perhaps matching TRBD1 (6 bases). The CDR3 runs to 15 residues. V was pared by 2 bases and J by 7 bases, with 15 bases between. Germline V CDR1 and CDR2: MNHEY, SMNVEV (reference sequence). This CDR3 reads CASSLPGQGMNEQFF. Written as DNA, the CDR3 is TGTGCCAGCAGTTTACCGGGCCAGGGGATGAATGAGCAGTTCTTC.

V is TRBV18 and J is TRBJ2-7; 7 bases align to TRBD1. The V segment lost 3 bases and the J segment 2 bases; nucleotides outside the gene matches: 4. Germline CDR1 is KGHSH and CDR2 is LQKENI. This CDR3 is 14 amino acids long. Here the CDR3 DNA reads TGTGCCAGCTCACCCCGGACAGGCACCTACGAGCAGTACTTC. Amino acids: CASSPRTGTYEQYF.

In the case of this clone: One end of the junction fails to match germline, which may point to a read error. The chain employs TRBV5-4 and TRBJ1-2; a weak D match, TRBD1 (6 bases). This CDR3 region has 16 residues. The V gene's germline CDR1 is SGHNT and CDR2 YYREEE (reference sequence). CDR3 protein: CASSQKAFPQGWGYTF. The CDR3 nucleotides are TGCGCCAGCAGCCAAAAGGCCTTCCCTCAGGGGTGGGGCTACACCTTC.

J is TRBJ2-1 and V is TRBV10-3, with TRBD2 matching 13 bases. This CDR3 is built from 15 residues. V lost 6 bases, J lost 7 bases, and 6 bases stayed unmatched. Germline V gene data show CDR1 as ENHRY and CDR2 as SYGVKD. CDR3 protein: CAISQLAGGPNEQFF. Written as DNA, the CDR3 is TGTGCCATCAGCCAACTAGCGGGAGGGCCAAATGAGCAGTTCTTC.

This clone was recorded a few times. V and J are TRBV18 and TRBJ2-3; D possibly corresponds to TRBD2 (5 bases). CDR3 length equals 16 residues. Trimming left V 5 bases short and J 0 bases short, with 15 bases between. CDR1 KGHSH and CDR2 LQKENI come from the germline V gene. CDR3 DNA: TGTGCCAGCTCAACTCCGGGATCAGCTAGCACAGATACGCAGTATTTT. It specifies CASSTPGSASTDTQYF. The entire variable domain, with the rest obtained from reference TRBV18 and TRBJ2-3, is as follows: NAGVMQNPRHLVRRRGQEARLRCSPMKGHSHVYWYRQLPEEGLKFMVYLQKENIIDESGMPKERFSAEFPKEGPSILRIQQVVRGDSAAYFCASSTPGSASTDTQYFGPGTRLTVL.

The chain recombines TRBV6-5 with TRBJ2-1, with 12 bases that match TRBD2. The CDR3 is 14 amino acids. Germline V gives CDR1 MNHEY, CDR2 SVGAGI. V trimming: 6 bases; J trimming: 9 bases; junction bases outside the gene matches: 6. The CDR3 bases are TGTGCCAGCAGGGGGCTAGCGGGAGGGAGTGAGCAGTTCTTC. Translating gives CASRGLAGGSEQFF.

This clone came up a few times. The chain recombines TRBV6-5 with TRBJ1-5, with a possible D match to TRBD1 (6 bases). Trimming took off 4 bases at V and 4 bases at J, with 11 bases between the two ends. The CDR3 has 14 amino acids. In germline, CDR1 is MNHEY, CDR2 SVGAGI. The CDR3 loop is CASSSTGLNQPQHF. CDR3 sequence (DNA): TGTGCCAGCAGTTCTACAGGGTTGAATCAGCCCCAGCATTTT.

This chain's CDR3 is CASTWDTYEQYF. DNA of the CDR3: TGTGCCAGCACCTGGGACACCTACGAGCAGTACTTC. This chain joins TRBV6-6 and TRBJ2-7; D perhaps matches TRBD1 (6 bases). The CDR3 consists of 12 residues. V was clipped by 7 bases and J by 2 bases, with 9 bases between them. Germline V lookup: CDR1 MNHNY, CDR2 SVGAGI (reference sequence).

The gene calls are TRBV27 and TRBJ1-5; the D is unclear. The CDR3 extends over 13 amino acids. Trimming shortened V by 6 bases and J by 0 bases, and 6 bases separated the two germline ends. Germline CDR1 reads MNHEY; CDR2 reads SMNVEV (reference sequence). The CDR3 DNA follows: TGTGCCAGCAGCCCACTTAGCAATCAGCCCCAGCATTTT. Its translation: CASSPLSNQPQHF.

The chain uses TRBV20-1 and TRBJ2-5, with a weak D call TRBD2 (5 bases). The CDR3 totals 11 residues. Germline CDR1 DFQATT, CDR2 SNEGSKA (reference sequence). CDR3 sequence reads: CSLEDQETQYF. DNA for the CDR3: TGCAGCTTGGAGGATCAAGAGACCCAGTACTTC.

The rearrangement uses TRBV27 and TRBJ2-1, with 8 bases lining up with TRBD2. The CDR3 spans 14 residues. Trimming removed 6 bases from V and 6 bases from J; junction bases left unmatched: 7. CDR1 and CDR2 from the germline V gene are MNHEY and SMNVEV (reference sequence). The CDR3 sequence is CASSIAGYGNEQFF. CDR3 nucleotides: TGTGCCAGCAGCATAGCGGGATACGGCAATGAGCAGTTCTTC.

The V call is TRBV7-2, the J call TRBJ1-2, with D uncertain. The germline gives CDR1 SGHTA, CDR2 FQGNSA. This CDR3 spans 14 amino acids. V was trimmed by 5 bases and J by 0 bases, leaving 10 bases between them. The CDR3 loop is CASSMLRSNYGYTF. The CDR3 bases are TGTGCCAGCAGCATGCTCCGGTCTAACTATGGCTACACCTTC.

The chain is built from TRBV7-9 and TRBJ2-7; a weak D match, TRBD2 (6 bases). Germline V gene lookup returns CDR1 SEHNR and CDR2 FQNEAQ (reference sequence). The ends were cut back, 0 bases at V and 8 bases at J, with 14 bases in the middle. The CDR3 is 14 residues long. The CDR3 loop reads CASSLAGGDYQQYF. The CDR3 nucleotides read TGTGCCAGCAGCTTAGCGGGCGGGGATTACCAGCAGTACTTC.

This clone was seen just once. The V gene is TRBV10-3, the J gene TRBJ1-1; possible D gene TRBD1, 6 bases. Germline V lookup: CDR1 ENHRY, CDR2 SYGVKD. The CDR3 is 14 amino acids. The V gene lost 2 bases and the J gene lost 6 bases, with 13 bases spanning the gap. CDR3 sequence (DNA): TGTGCCATCAGTGAGCCGGCGGCAGGGGCTGAAGCTTTCTTT. This codes for CAISEPAAGAEAFF.

This clone was seen more than once but under ten times. This chain joins TRBV28 and TRBJ2-6; 8 bases align to TRBD1. The CDR3 has 17 amino acids. Per germline, CDR1 MDHEN and CDR2 SYDVKM. Trimming removed 6 bases from V and 0 bases from J; junction bases left unmatched: 7. This CDR3 reads CASSSGTGVSGANVLTF. Written as DNA, the CDR3 is TGTGCCAGCAGCTCCGGGACAGGAGTCTCTGGGGCCAACGTCCTGACTTTC.

CDR3 DNA sequence: TGTGCCAGCGGGCCACAGGGCCAAGAGACCCAGTACTTC. Translating gives CASGPQGQETQYF. This chain uses TRBV19 with TRBJ2-5; possibly TRBD1 for D (6 bases). The V gene's germline CDR1 is LNHDA and CDR2 SQIVND (reference sequence). Trimming removed 9 bases from V and 1 base from J, with 12 bases in between. The CDR3 contains 13 residues.

V usage is TRBV28 and J usage is TRBJ2-1, with 7 nucleotides matching TRBD2. Germline-derived CDR1 and CDR2 are MDHEN and SYDVKM. Trimming removed 7 bases from V and 1 base from J; junction bases left unmatched: 16. The CDR3 has 18 residues. The CDR3 DNA reads as TGTGCCAGCACGACCAGGGATCCCCCCGGGGGGTCCTACAATGAGCAGTTCTTC. Residues: CASTTRDPPGGSYNEQFF.

This clone appeared a few times. This chain links TRBV5-8 with TRBJ2-4; D is undetermined. CDR1 is SGHTS, CDR2 YDEGEE, per germline. The V and J ends lost 4 bases and 8 bases respectively, with 19 bases between them. This CDR3 contains 15 residues. The CDR3 loop reads CASSPQFVVPDIQYF. CDR3 DNA: TGTGCCAGCAGCCCCCAATTTGTGGTCCCAGACATTCAGTACTTC.

This rearrangement joins TRBV7-6 to TRBJ1-2; D is possibly TRBD1 (6 bases). Looked up from germline, CDR1 is SGHVS and CDR2 is FNYEAQ. The V end was cut by 4 bases, the J end by 2 bases, with 17 bases between. This CDR3 contains 16 residues. The CDR3 protein is CASSSLATGKNYGYTF. CDR3 DNA sequence: TGTGCCAGCAGCTCCCTCGCAACAGGGAAGAACTATGGCTACACCTTC.

The CDR3: CASSLRRGQRCEQYF. In nucleotides, the CDR3 is TGTGCCAGCAGCTTGAGAAGGGGGCAGCGGTGCGAGCAGTACTTC. J is TRBJ2-7 and V is TRBV13; TRBD1 matches at 7 bases. V lost 3 bases and J lost 6; bases outside the gene matches: 11. The CDR3 spans 15 residues. The germline CDR1 and CDR2 sequences are PRHDT and FYEKMQ (reference sequence).

This chain joins TRBV29-1 and TRBJ2-7; the D gene is possibly TRBD2 (6 bases). The CDR3 sequence is 12 residues long. Trimming stripped 5 bases from V and 1 base from J, with 9 bases between. In germline, CDR1 is SQVTM, CDR2 ANQGSEA. CDR3 bases: TGCAGCGTTCGACTAGGATCCTACGAGCAGTACTTC. Translated, it gives CSVRLGSYEQYF.

The J gene is TRBJ1-2, the V gene TRBV2; D gene unclear. Trimming cost V 4 bases and J 3 bases, with 9 bases left between them. The germline V gene has CDR1 SNHLY and CDR2 FYNNEI. The CDR3 is 13 residues long. The CDR3 reads CASSVDGYYGYTF. The CDR3 nucleotides are TGTGCCAGCAGTGTAGACGGGTACTATGGCTACACCTTC.

This rearrangement joins TRBV19 to TRBJ2-1, with 10 bases fitting TRBD2. With 4 bases clipped from V and 4 bases from J, the junction kept 1 base outside the gene matches. CDR3 length: 14 residues. Per germline, CDR1 LNHDA and CDR2 SQIVND (reference sequence). The DNA for the CDR3 is TGTGCCAGTAGTACTAGCGGGAGTTACAATGAGCAGTTCTTC. Its translation is CASSTSGSYNEQFF.

The rearrangement links TRBV18 to TRBJ2-5; 8 bases agree with TRBD1. V was pared by 3 bases and J by 0 bases, with 9 bases of the junction left unmatched. This CDR3 spans 17 amino acids. Looked up from germline, CDR1 is KGHSH and CDR2 is LQKENI. DNA of the CDR3: TGTGCCAGCTCACCTCCGGGACAGGCCTTGTACCAAGAGACCCAGTACTTC. Protein: CASSPPGQALYQETQYF. Full variable domain (outside the CDR3, taken from reference TRBV18 and TRBJ2-5): NAGVMQNPRHLVRRRGQEARLRCSPMKGHSHVYWYRQLPEEGLKFMVYLQKENIIDESGMPKERFSAEFPKEGPSILRIQQVVRGDSAAYFCASSPPGQALYQETQYFGPGTRLLVL.

The J gene is TRBJ2-7, the V gene TRBV4-3; the D gene is possibly TRBD2 (6 bases). The CDR3 has 16 amino acids. V shed 3 bases and J shed 5 bases, with 20 bases lying between them. Germline CDR1 and CDR2: LGHNA and YSLEER. CDR3 region: CASSHYIGREFDEQYF. Here the CDR3 DNA reads TGCGCCAGCAGCCATTATATCGGTCGGGAGTTTGACGAGCAGTACTTC.